One and the same sample provided the 32 T cell receptor beta chains below, sequenced in a study of PD-L1 blockade in urothelial cancer. Assay used: immunoSEQ multiplex PCR; TCRdb lists only in-frame clones, some missing. Of 40,000 to 50,000 clones listed, approximately 83% are singletons. Time point given: peripheral blood 6 weeks after treatment start. The sequenced sample was PBMCs, obtained around atezolizumab (anti-PD-L1) treatment. The source of these receptors is a man between 60 and 75 years old with urothelial cancer.

The chain employs TRBV28 and TRBJ1-2; no reliable D call. The CDR3 has 13 amino acids. V gave up 4 bases and J gave up 2 bases, with 8 bases separating them. Germline CDR1 MDHEN, CDR2 SYDVKM. The CDR3 nucleotides are TGTGCCAGCAGTTCCCCTCCGAACTATGGCTACACCTTC. Residues: CASSSPPNYGYTF.

In its sample, this clone was seen once. This chain joins TRBV11-2 and TRBJ2-7; 8 bases are a match to TRBD1. There are 15 residues in the CDR3. Per the germline V gene, CDR1 is SGHAT and CDR2 is FQNNGV. Losses at the gene ends were 5 bases for V and 5 bases for J; bases not matched to a gene: 11. CDR3 DNA: TGTGCCAGCAGCAAAACTGGACAGGGTAAGGACGAGCAGTACTTC. This encodes CASSKTGQGKDEQYF. The variable domain in full, completed from reference TRBV11-2 and TRBJ2-7, reads EAGVAQSPRYKIIEKRQSVAFWCNPISGHATLYWYQQILGQGPKLLIQFQNNGVVDDSQLPKDRFSAERLKGVDSTLKIQPAKLEDSAVYLCASSKTGQGKDEQYFGPGTRLTVT.

The chain recombines TRBV5-6 with TRBJ1-4; 10 bases match TRBD1. The CDR3 is 15 amino acids. J was trimmed by 7 bases and V by 4 bases; bases with no gene match: 7. Germline V gene data show CDR1 as SGHDT and CDR2 as YYEEEE. The CDR3 nucleotides read TGTGCCAGCAGCGGAAGACAGGGGGCGGGTGAAAAACTGTTTTTT. It yields the protein CASSGRQGAGEKLFF.

The chain's CDR3 is CASSIGQGTDSPLHF. The CDR3 region has the DNA TGTGCCAGTAGTATAGGTCAGGGAACGGATTCACCCCTCCACTTT. The J gene is TRBJ1-6, the V gene TRBV19; a possible D gene is TRBD1 (5 bases). The V end lost 1 base, the J end lost 8 bases, and 12 bases lay between the germline ends. Germline-derived CDR1 and CDR2 are LNHDA and SQIVND (reference sequence). This CDR3 is 15 amino acids long. Based on the CDR3 plus reference TRBV19 and TRBJ1-6, the full variable domain is DGGITQSPKYLFRKEGQNVTLSCEQNLNHDAMYWYRQDPGQGLRLIYYSQIVNDFQKGDIAEGYSVSREKKESFPLTVTSAQKNPTAFYLCASSIGQGTDSPLHFGNGTRLTVT.

The V and J genes are TRBV28 and TRBJ2-7; 10 bases match TRBD1. The CDR3 has 15 amino acids. Per the germline V gene, CDR1 is MDHEN and CDR2 is SYDVKM. Losses at the gene ends were 8 bases for V and 3 bases for J; bases not matched to a gene: 10. Written as DNA, the CDR3 is TGTGCCAGCGGACTGGACAGGGGGACTTTCTACGAGCAGTACTTC. Amino acids: CASGLDRGTFYEQYF.

The chain links TRBV10-3 to TRBJ1-2, with 8 bases that match TRBD1. The CDR3 sequence is 13 residues long. Trimming cost V 5 bases and J 4 bases; bases outside gene matches: 3. CDR1 and CDR2 from the germline V gene are ENHRY and SYGVKD. CDR3 in DNA: TGTGCCATCAGTCCCGACAGGGGCTATGGCTACACCTTC. Protein: CAISPDRGYGYTF.

The chain recombines TRBV30 with TRBJ1-1; D gene uncertain. CDR1 is GTSNPN and CDR2 is SVGIG in the germline V gene (reference sequence). This CDR3 region has 12 residues. Trimming shortened V by 2 bases and J by 7 bases, and 11 bases separated the two germline ends. The CDR3 bases are TGTGCCTGGAGTCCACGGGAGCTTGAAGCTTTCTTT. It translates to CAWSPRELEAFF.

The chain links TRBV9 to TRBJ1-1; the D gene is possibly TRBD1 (6 bases). This CDR3 has 14 residues. The germline V gene encodes CDR1 SGDLS and CDR2 YYNGEE. The V end was cut by 3 bases, the J end by 5 bases, with 14 bases between. CDR3 nucleotide sequence: TGTGCCAGCAGCGCCGAAGTAACAGGGACTGAAGCTTTCTTT. This gives the protein CASSAEVTGTEAFF.

The V and J genes are TRBV19 and TRBJ2-2; 10 nucleotides match TRBD1. The CDR3 has 17 residues. After removal of 5 bases from V and 5 bases from J, the junction contained 11 bases not matched to a gene. Germline V gives CDR1 LNHDA, CDR2 SQIVND (reference sequence). Written as DNA, the CDR3 is TGTGCCAGTAGTCACGGCTTACCGGGACAGGGGACCGGGGAGCTGTTTTTT. This sequence encodes CASSHGLPGQGTGELFF.

The V and J genes are TRBV7-3 and TRBJ2-2; 8 bases align to TRBD2. The CDR3 sequence is 15 residues long. V lost 1 base and J lost 6; bases outside the gene matches: 4. Germline CDR1 reads SGHTA; CDR2 reads FQGTGA. The CDR3 region has the DNA TGTGCCAGCAGCTTAAGCATAGCGGGGTCCGGGGAGCTGTTTTTT. Residues: CASSLSIAGSGELFF.

The rearrangement links TRBV6-1 to TRBJ1-5, with TRBD1 matching over 7 bases. V trimming: 2 bases; J trimming: 0 bases; junction bases outside the gene matches: 7. The germline gives CDR1 MNHNS, CDR2 SASEGT. The CDR3 extends over 17 amino acids. Here the CDR3 reads CASSEWHWTGSNQPQHF. CDR3 bases: TGTGCCAGCAGTGAATGGCACTGGACAGGTAGCAATCAGCCCCAGCATTTT.

This clone appeared a few times. The chain couples TRBV9 to TRBJ2-6; 10 nucleotides agree with TRBD1. Unmatched junction bases numbered 8, after V lost 1 base and J lost 4 bases. Germline assignment: CDR1 SGDLS and CDR2 YYNGEE. The CDR3 sequence is 18 residues long. The CDR3 region has the DNA TGTGCCAGCAGCGTAACCCGACAGGGGGCAGGAGGGGCCAACGTCCTGACTTTC. Translation gives CASSVTRQGAGGANVLTF. The variable domain in full, with the rest retrieved from reference TRBV9 and TRBJ2-6, is DSGVTQTPKHLITATGQRVTLRCSPRSGDLSVYWYQQSLDQGLQFLIQYYNGEERAKGNILERFSAQQFPDLHSELNLSSLELGDSALYFCASSVTRQGAGGANVLTFGAGSRLTVL.

The rearrangement links TRBV6-5 to TRBJ1-1; D is uncertain. The CDR3 spans 15 residues. Germline CDR1 MNHEY, CDR2 SVGAGI. Trimming removed 2 bases from V and 2 bases from J, with 12 bases in between. CDR3 DNA: TGTGCCAGCAGTTACGGCAGGATGTATAACACTGAAGCTTTCTTT. Translation: CASSYGRMYNTEAFF.

The rearrangement joins TRBV11-3 to TRBJ2-1; 9 positions match TRBD1. The CDR3 loop spans 14 amino acids. Per germline, CDR1 SGHNT and CDR2 YENEEA. V dropped 5 bases and J dropped 9; count of bases not matched to a gene: 8. CDR3 sequence (DNA): TGTGCCAGCAGCAGGGGACAGGGCGTCGCTGAGCAGTTCTTC. Protein sequence: CASSRGQGVAEQFF.

The CDR3 loop reads CASSLRAGAAYEQYF. The CDR3 coding sequence is TGTGCCAGCAGCTTAAGGGCAGGGGCGGCCTACGAGCAGTACTTC. J is TRBJ2-7 and V is TRBV7-3; D might be TRBD1 (6 bases). Germline V CDR1 and CDR2: SGHTA, FQGTGA. The CDR3 has 15 residues. Trimming shortened V by 1 base and J by 2 bases, and 12 bases separated the two germline ends.

This chain uses TRBV19 with TRBJ2-7, with TRBD1 matching over 8 bases. The CDR3 length is 13 residues. Germline V gives CDR1 LNHDA, CDR2 SQIVND (reference sequence). The V and J ends lost 3 bases and 2 bases, in that order; junction bases with no gene match: 0. For the CDR3, the DNA is TGTGCCAGTAGTATGGGACAGGCCTACGAGCAGTACTTC. It is translated as CASSMGQAYEQYF.

The J gene is TRBJ2-3, the V gene TRBV6-1, with a weak D call TRBD1 (6 bases). V dropped 6 bases and J dropped 5 bases, with 15 bases sitting between them. The germline CDR1 and CDR2 sequences are MNHNS and SASEGT. The CDR3 has 14 residues. CDR3 bases: TGTGCCAGCAGAAATACAGGGATGTTAGATACGCAGTATTTT. Residues: CASRNTGMLDTQYF.

This sequence joins TRBV27 and TRBJ2-5; 12 nucleotides agree with TRBD2. The CDR3 extends over 16 amino acids. From germline, CDR1 is MNHEY and CDR2 SMNVEV (reference sequence). Trimming removed 6 bases from V and 1 base from J; junction bases left unmatched: 6. The CDR3 nucleotides are TGTGCCAGCAGGAACCTAGCGGGGGGGCTCCAAGAGACCCAGTACTTC. This sequence encodes CASRNLAGGLQETQYF.

This chain connects TRBV4-3 to TRBJ2-1, with 7 bases fitting TRBD1. The length of the CDR3 is 18 residues. The ends lost 0 bases at V and 0 bases at J; junction bases unmatched: 8. CDR1 is LGHNA and CDR2 is YSLEER in the germline V gene. This CDR3 is CASSQDGPGQSSYNEQFF. The CDR3 bases are TGCGCCAGCAGCCAAGATGGGCCGGGACAGAGCTCCTACAATGAGCAGTTCTTC.

The gene calls are TRBV7-2 and TRBJ2-7; 10 positions match TRBD2. The CDR3 totals 15 residues. Trimming at V came to 5 bases and at J to 3 bases, leaving 7 bases not matched to a gene. Germline lookup yields CDR1 SGHTA and CDR2 FQGNSA. The CDR3 bases are TGTGCCAGCAGCCCCAGCGGGGGGGCCTTCTACGAGCAGTACTTC. It codes for CASSPSGGAFYEQYF.

This clone was seen only a few times. This chain connects TRBV4-2 to TRBJ2-1; D is perhaps TRBD1 (6 bases). Germline V CDR1 and CDR2: LGHNA, YNFKEQ. V was trimmed by 1 base and J by 6 bases, leaving 7 bases between them. The CDR3 totals 13 residues. CDR3 DNA sequence: TGTGCCAGCAGCCAAGGACAGGTCAATGAGCAGTTCTTC. Amino acid sequence: CASSQGQVNEQFF.

The J gene is TRBJ2-1, the V gene TRBV6-1; D call uncertain. CDR1 is MNHNS and CDR2 is SASEGT in the germline V gene. The CDR3 sequence is 15 residues long. Trimming removed 5 bases from V and 0 bases from J, with 11 bases in between. The CDR3 here is CASSIRSSSYNEQFF. The DNA for the CDR3 is TGTGCCAGCAGTATCAGATCCAGCTCCTACAATGAGCAGTTCTTC.

This chain connects TRBV5-1 to TRBJ2-3, with TRBD1 matching 9 bases. Germline trimming cut 3 bases from V and 2 bases from J; bases unmatched to any gene: 7. CDR1 SGHRS and CDR2 YFSETQ come from the germline V gene. There are 16 residues in the CDR3. CDR3 region: CASSSDGQGSTDTQYF. The CDR3 DNA sequence: TGCGCCAGCAGCTCTGATGGACAGGGGTCCACAGATACGCAGTATTTT.

This clone was counted a single time. The chain combines TRBV7-2 with TRBJ2-7, with unresolved D. V dropped 2 bases and J dropped 3 bases, with 14 bases sitting between them. Germline values: CDR1 SGHTA, CDR2 FQGNSA. The CDR3 covers 15 residues. The CDR3: CASSLSVLRNYEQYF. CDR3 nucleotides: TGTGCCAGCAGCTTAAGCGTGTTACGAAACTACGAGCAGTACTTC. Full variable domain (outside the CDR3, taken from reference TRBV7-2 and TRBJ2-7): GAGVSQSPSNKVTEKGKDVELRCDPISGHTALYWYRQSLGQGLEFLIYFQGNSAPDKSGLPSDRFSAERTGGSVSTLTIQRTQQEDSAVYLCASSLSVLRNYEQYFGPGTRLTVT.

This clone was found a few times. The chain has TRBV5-1 and TRBJ1-2, with unresolved D. CDR3 size: 13 residues. Trimming shortened V by 0 bases and J by 8 bases, and 11 bases separated the two germline ends. The germline V gene encodes CDR1 SGHRS and CDR2 YFSETQ. The CDR3 region is CASSLEPGGGYTF. For the CDR3, the DNA is TGCGCCAGCAGCTTGGAGCCGGGAGGCGGCTACACCTTC.

This clone occurred a few times. The V call is TRBV27, the J call TRBJ2-2; possible D gene TRBD1, 6 bases. V was pared by 2 bases and J by 3 bases, with 7 bases between. Germline V gene lookup returns CDR1 MNHEY and CDR2 SMNVEV (reference sequence). The CDR3 totals 14 residues. The CDR3 sequence is CASSLNRDTGELFF. As DNA, the CDR3 is TGTGCCAGCAGTTTAAACAGGGACACCGGGGAGCTGTTTTTT.

The table lists this clone with a few counts. The junction does not match germline at one end; this may be a read error. The chain recombines TRBV7-9 with TRBJ1-2, with a tentative D call TRBD1 (6 bases). CDR3 size: 14 residues. CDR1 and CDR2 (germline): SEHNR, FQNEAQ (reference sequence). In DNA, the CDR3 is TGCGCCAGCAGCCGAGAGCTGGACAGCTATGGCTACACCTTC. This sequence encodes CASSRELDSYGYTF.

The V gene is TRBV10-2, the J gene TRBJ2-7; 7 bases match TRBD1. Trimming took 4 bases from V and 2 from J; bases not matched to a gene: 5. CDR1 is WSHSY, CDR2 SAAADI, per germline. The CDR3 totals 14 residues. CDR3 protein: CASSVRQGAYEQYF. Here the CDR3 DNA reads TGCGCCAGCAGTGTACGGCAGGGGGCCTACGAGCAGTACTTC.

The chain combines TRBV11-3 with TRBJ2-5; 10 bases agree with TRBD1. Germline V gene sequence: CDR1 SGHNT, CDR2 YENEEA. The junction had 11 bases not matched to a gene; V was cut back by 5 bases and J by 5 bases. This CDR3 comprises 16 residues. CDR3 nucleotide sequence: TGTGCCAGCAGCCGGACAGGGGGTGGACGGGCCGAGACCCAGTACTTC. This sequence encodes CASSRTGGGRAETQYF. Based on the CDR3 plus reference TRBV11-3 and TRBJ2-5, the full variable domain is EAGVVQSPRYKIIEKKQPVAFWCNPISGHNTLYWYLQNLGQGPELLIRYENEEAVDDSQLPKDRFSAERLKGVDSTLKIQPAELGDSAVYLCASSRTGGGRAETQYFGPGTRLLVL.

This clone appeared a single time. This chain connects TRBV5-4 to TRBJ1-6; D is unclear. The CDR3 extends over 13 amino acids. CDR1 and CDR2 from the germline V gene are SGHNT and YYREEE (reference sequence). Trimming stripped 4 bases from V and 3 bases from J, with 5 bases between. Here the CDR3 DNA reads TGTGCCAGCAGCGAGGACTATAATTCACCCCTCCACTTT. Its translation: CASSEDYNSPLHF.

The rearrangement links TRBV7-9 to TRBJ2-7, with 7 positions matching TRBD1. The CDR3 loop spans 14 amino acids. Germline CDR1 reads SEHNR; CDR2 reads FQNEAQ (reference sequence). With 7 bases clipped from V and 1 base from J, the junction kept 7 bases outside the gene matches. The CDR3 protein is CASTRDRASYEQYF. The CDR3 nucleotides read TGTGCCAGCACCAGAGACAGGGCTTCCTACGAGCAGTACTTC.

The V call is TRBV19, the J call TRBJ2-3; 11 bases map to TRBD2. This CDR3 region has 17 residues. The germline gives CDR1 LNHDA, CDR2 SQIVND (reference sequence). V gave up 5 bases and J gave up 6 bases; unmatched junction bases: 13. This chain's CDR3 is CASSYPRGLAERDTQYF. The CDR3, as DNA: TGTGCCAGTAGTTACCCCCGGGGACTAGCGGAGCGGGATACGCAGTATTTT.